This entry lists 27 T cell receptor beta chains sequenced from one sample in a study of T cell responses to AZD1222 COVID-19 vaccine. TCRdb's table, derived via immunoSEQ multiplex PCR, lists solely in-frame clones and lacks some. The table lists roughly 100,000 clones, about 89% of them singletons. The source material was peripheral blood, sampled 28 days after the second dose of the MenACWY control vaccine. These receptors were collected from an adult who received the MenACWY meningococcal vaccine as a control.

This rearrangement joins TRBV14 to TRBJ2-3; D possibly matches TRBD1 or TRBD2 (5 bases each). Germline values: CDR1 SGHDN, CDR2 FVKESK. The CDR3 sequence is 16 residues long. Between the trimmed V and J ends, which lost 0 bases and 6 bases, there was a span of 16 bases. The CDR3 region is CASSQDLGPLGDTQYF. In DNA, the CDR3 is TGTGCCAGCAGCCAAGATCTGGGACCACTAGGGGATACGCAGTATTTT.

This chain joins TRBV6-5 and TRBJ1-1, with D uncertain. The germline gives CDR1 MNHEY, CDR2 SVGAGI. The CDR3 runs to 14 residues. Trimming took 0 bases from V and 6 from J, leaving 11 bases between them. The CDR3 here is CASSYSSQFSEAFF. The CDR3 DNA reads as TGTGCCAGCAGTTACTCGAGTCAGTTTTCTGAAGCTTTCTTT.

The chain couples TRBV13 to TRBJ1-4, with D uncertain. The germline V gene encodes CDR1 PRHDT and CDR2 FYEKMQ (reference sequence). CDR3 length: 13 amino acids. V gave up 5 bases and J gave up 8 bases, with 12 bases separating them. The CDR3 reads CASSPERAEKLFF. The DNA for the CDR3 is TGTGCCAGCAGCCCCGAACGGGCCGAAAAACTGTTTTTT.

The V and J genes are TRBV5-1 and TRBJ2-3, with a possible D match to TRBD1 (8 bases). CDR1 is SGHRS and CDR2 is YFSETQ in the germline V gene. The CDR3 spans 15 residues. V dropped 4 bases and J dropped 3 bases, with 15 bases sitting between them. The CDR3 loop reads CASSPEQGGTDTQYF. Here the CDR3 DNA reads TGCGCCAGCAGCCCCGAACAGGGGGGGACAGATACGCAGTATTTT.

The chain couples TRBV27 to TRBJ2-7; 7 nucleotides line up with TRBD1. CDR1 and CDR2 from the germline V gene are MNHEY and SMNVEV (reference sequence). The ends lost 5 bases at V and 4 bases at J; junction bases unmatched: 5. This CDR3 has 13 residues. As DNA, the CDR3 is TGTGCCAGCAGTACACACAGGGGTTACGAGCAGTACTTC. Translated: CASSTHRGYEQYF.

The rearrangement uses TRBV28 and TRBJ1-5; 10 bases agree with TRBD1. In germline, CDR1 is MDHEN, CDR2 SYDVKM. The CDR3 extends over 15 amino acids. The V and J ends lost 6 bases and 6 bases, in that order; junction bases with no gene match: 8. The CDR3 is CASRTTGGLAQPQHF. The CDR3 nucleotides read TGTGCCAGCAGAACGACAGGGGGCTTGGCTCAGCCCCAGCATTTT.

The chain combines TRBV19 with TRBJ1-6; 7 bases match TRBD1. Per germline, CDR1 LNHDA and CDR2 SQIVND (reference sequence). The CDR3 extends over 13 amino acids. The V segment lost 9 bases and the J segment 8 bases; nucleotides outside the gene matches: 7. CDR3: CARTGWVDSPLHF. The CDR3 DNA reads TGTGCCAGGACAGGGTGGGTGGATTCACCCCTCCACTTT. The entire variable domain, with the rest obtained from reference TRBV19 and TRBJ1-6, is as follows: DGGITQSPKYLFRKEGQNVTLSCEQNLNHDAMYWYRQDPGQGLRLIYYSQIVNDFQKGDIAEGYSVSREKKESFPLTVTSAQKNPTAFYLCARTGWVDSPLHFGNGTRLTVT.

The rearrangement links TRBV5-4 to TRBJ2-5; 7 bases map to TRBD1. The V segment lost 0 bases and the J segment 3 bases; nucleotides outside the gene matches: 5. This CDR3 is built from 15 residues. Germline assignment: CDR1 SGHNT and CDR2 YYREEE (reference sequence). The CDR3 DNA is TGTGCCAGCAGCTTGGAGGGGACAGCTAAAGAGACCCAGTACTTC. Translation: CASSLEGTAKETQYF.

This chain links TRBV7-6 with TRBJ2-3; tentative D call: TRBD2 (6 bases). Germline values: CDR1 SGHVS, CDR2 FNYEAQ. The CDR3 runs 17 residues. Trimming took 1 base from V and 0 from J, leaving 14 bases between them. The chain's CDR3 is CASSLGGDGGSTDTQYF. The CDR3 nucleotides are TGTGCCAGCAGCTTAGGAGGGGACGGGGGTAGCACAGATACGCAGTATTTT.

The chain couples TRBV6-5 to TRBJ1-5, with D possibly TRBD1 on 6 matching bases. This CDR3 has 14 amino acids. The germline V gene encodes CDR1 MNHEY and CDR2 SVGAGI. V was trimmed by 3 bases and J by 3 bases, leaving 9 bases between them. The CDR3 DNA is TGTGCCAGCAGTTATGGGGGGCTCAATCAGCCCCAGCATTTT. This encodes CASSYGGLNQPQHF.

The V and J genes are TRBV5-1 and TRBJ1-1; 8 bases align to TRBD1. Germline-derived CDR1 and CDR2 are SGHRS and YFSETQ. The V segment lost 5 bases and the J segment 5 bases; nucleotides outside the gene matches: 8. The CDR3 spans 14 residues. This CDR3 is CASSPGQGGTEAFF. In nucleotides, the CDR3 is TGCGCCAGCAGTCCAGGACAGGGCGGGACTGAAGCTTTCTTT.

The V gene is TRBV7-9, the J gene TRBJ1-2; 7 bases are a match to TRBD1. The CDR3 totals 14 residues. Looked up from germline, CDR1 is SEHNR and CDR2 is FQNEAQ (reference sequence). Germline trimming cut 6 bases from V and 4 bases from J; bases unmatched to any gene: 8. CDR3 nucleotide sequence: TGTGCCAGCAGGGACCTGACAGGGCCCTATGGCTACACCTTC. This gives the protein CASRDLTGPYGYTF.

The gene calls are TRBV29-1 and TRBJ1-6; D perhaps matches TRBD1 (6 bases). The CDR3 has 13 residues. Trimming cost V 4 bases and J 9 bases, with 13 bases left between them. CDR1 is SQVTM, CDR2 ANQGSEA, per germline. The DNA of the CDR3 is TGCAGCGTTGGGGGAGAAGGGGGTTCACCCCTCCACTTT. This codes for CSVGGEGGSPLHF.

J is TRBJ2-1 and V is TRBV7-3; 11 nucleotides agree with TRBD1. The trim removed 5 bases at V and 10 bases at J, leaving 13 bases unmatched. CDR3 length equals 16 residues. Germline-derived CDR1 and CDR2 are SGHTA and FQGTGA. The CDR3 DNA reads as TGTGCCAGCAGCCCAGCAACGGGACAGGGGGTGAGGGAGCAGTTCTTC. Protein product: CASSPATGQGVREQFF.

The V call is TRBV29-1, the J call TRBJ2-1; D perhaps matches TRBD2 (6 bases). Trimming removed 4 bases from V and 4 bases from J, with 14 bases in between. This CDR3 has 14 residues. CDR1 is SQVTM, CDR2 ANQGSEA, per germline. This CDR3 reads CSVAPAGRYNEQFF. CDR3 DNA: TGCAGCGTTGCCCCGGCGGGAAGGTACAATGAGCAGTTCTTC.

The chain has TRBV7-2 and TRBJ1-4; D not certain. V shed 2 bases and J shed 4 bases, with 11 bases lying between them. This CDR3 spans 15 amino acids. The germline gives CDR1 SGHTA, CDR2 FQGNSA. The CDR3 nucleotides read TGTGCCAGCAGCTTACAACGGGTTCGTAATGAAAAACTGTTTTTT. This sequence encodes CASSLQRVRNEKLFF. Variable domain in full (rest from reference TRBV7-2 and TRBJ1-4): GAGVSQSPSNKVTEKGKDVELRCDPISGHTALYWYRQSLGQGLEFLIYFQGNSAPDKSGLPSDRFSAERTGGSVSTLTIQRTQQEDSAVYLCASSLQRVRNEKLFFGSGTQLSVL.

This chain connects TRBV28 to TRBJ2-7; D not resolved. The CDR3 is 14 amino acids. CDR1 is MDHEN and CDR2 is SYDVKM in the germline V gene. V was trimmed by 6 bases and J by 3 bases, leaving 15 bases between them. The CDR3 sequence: CASRQHATLYEQYF. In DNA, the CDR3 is TGTGCCAGCAGACAACACGCCACCCTCTACGAGCAGTACTTC.

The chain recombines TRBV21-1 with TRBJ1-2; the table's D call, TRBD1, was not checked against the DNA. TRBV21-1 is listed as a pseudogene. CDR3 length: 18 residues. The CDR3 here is CASSSRSGTAIANYGYTF. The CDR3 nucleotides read TGTGCCAGCAGCTCCCGTTCCGGGACAGCGATAGCTAACTATGGCTACACCTTC.

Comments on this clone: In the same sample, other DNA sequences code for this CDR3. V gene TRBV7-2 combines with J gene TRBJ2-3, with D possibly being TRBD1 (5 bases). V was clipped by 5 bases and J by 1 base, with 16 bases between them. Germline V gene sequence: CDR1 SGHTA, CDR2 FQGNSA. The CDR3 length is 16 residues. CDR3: CASSLDWGLGTDTQYF. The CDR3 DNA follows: TGTGCCAGCAGCCTGGATTGGGGCCTGGGCACAGATACGCAGTATTTT.

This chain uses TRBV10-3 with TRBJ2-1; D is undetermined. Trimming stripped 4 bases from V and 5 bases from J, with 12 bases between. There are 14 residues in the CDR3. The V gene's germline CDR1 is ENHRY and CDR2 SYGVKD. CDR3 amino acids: CAISARVGDNEQFF. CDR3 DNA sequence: TGTGCCATCAGTGCACGAGTTGGCGACAATGAGCAGTTCTTC.

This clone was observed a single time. The CDR3 spells CASSARGSNQPQHF. The DNA of the CDR3 is TGTGCCAGCAGCGCCAGGGGTAGCAATCAGCCCCAGCATTTT. V usage is TRBV7-3 and J usage is TRBJ1-5; D might be TRBD1 (6 bases). The V gene's germline CDR1 is SGHTA and CDR2 FQGTGA. This CDR3 comprises 14 residues. V gave up 5 bases and J gave up 0 bases, with 8 bases separating them.

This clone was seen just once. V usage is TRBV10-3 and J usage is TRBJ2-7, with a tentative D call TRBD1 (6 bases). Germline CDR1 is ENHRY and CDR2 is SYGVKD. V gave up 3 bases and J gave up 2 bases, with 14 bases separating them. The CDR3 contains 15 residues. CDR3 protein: CAISEAGVDTYEQYF. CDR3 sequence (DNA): TGTGCCATCAGTGAAGCAGGGGTTGACACCTACGAGCAGTACTTC.

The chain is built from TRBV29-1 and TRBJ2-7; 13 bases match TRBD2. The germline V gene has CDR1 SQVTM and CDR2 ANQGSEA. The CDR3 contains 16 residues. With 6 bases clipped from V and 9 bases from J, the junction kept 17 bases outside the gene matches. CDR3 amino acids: CSVRDQTSGGVHVQYF. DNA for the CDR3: TGCAGCGTCAGGGACCAAACTAGCGGGGGGGTACACGTGCAGTACTTC.

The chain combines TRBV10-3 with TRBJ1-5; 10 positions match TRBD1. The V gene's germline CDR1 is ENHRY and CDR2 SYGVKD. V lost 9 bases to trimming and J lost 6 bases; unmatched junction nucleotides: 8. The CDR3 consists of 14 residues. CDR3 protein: CAMDGQGVSQPQHF. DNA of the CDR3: TGTGCCATGGATGGACAGGGGGTGTCTCAGCCCCAGCATTTT.

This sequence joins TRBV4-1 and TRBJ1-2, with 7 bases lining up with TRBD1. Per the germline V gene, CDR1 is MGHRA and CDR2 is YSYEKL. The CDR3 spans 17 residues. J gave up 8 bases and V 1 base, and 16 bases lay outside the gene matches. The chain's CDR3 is CASSQAPRNRGGWGYTF. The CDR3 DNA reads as TGCGCCAGCAGCCAAGCGCCCAGAAACAGGGGCGGCTGGGGCTACACCTTC.

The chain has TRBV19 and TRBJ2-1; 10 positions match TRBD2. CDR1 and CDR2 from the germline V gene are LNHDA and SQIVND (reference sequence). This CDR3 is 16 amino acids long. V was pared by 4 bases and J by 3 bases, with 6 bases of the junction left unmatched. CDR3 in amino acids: CASSRASGGYYNEQFF. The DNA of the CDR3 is TGTGCCAGTAGTAGGGCTAGCGGGGGATACTACAATGAGCAGTTCTTC.

CDR3 region: CASFPQPGQGAGDTQYF. For the CDR3, the DNA is TGTGCCAGCTTCCCCCAACCTGGACAGGGGGCAGGGGATACGCAGTATTTT. The rearrangement uses TRBV18 and TRBJ2-3; TRBD1 matches at 11 bases. The CDR3 extends over 17 amino acids. The germline V gene encodes CDR1 KGHSH and CDR2 LQKENI. J lost 6 bases, V lost 7 bases, and 15 bases had no gene match.